This T cell receptor (beta chain) was sequenced in a study of blood T cell repertoires in COVID-19. Study context: Acute and convalescent COVID-19 samples came from the United States, Italy and Spain.

Clones were read by immunoSEQ multiplex PCR, and TCRdb kept only the in-frame ones, dropping some. The sample includes 200,000 to 250,000 clones, more than 65% of them seen just once. Only one count was recorded for this clone. The sample was peripheral blood. The receptor was derived from an elderly woman with acute or convalescent COVID-19.

CDR3 sequence: CASSLGPYNEQFF. CDR3 DNA sequence: TGTGCCAGCAGCCTGGGGCCATACAATGAGCAGTTCTTC. The genes are TRBV2 and TRBJ2-1, with a tentative D call TRBD1 (5 bases). Trimming stripped 6 bases from V and 4 bases from J, with 10 bases between. The V gene's germline CDR1 is SNHLY and CDR2 FYNNEI. CDR3 length: 13 amino acids.